This is a list of T cell receptor beta chains from one sample in a study of T-cell reconstitution after alpha-beta-depleted transplantation in children. Using its own MiXCR run on the PCR reads, TCRdb lists one record per CDR3 protein. Among about 160,000 distinct CDR3 sequences listed, 8.5% to 14% were seen once. Source: PBMCs, taken before TCRalphabeta/CD19-depleted stem cell transplant. Source of these receptors: a boy aged 2 to 9 with acute myeloid leukemia, due to receive a stem cell transplant. The conserved cysteine and the conserved F or W are not part of the CDR3 here.

j_call v_call cdr3_aa
TRBJ1-1 TRBV6-1 ASANQGAIGGAF
TRBJ1-6 TRBV10-3 AISDVFLYNSPLH
TRBJ2-7 TRBV24-1 ATSDPGTVDGEQY
TRBJ1-1 TRBV6-1 ASSVLSRTF
TRBJ1-1 TRBV2 ASSPNGSDFEAF
TRBJ2-7 TRBV7-2 ASSRSRGSSYEQY
TRBJ1-5 TRBV20-1 SARGDSNQPQH
TRBJ1-2 TRBV29-1 SVGQGVVNGYT
TRBJ1-3 TRBV5-1 ASSAGQLDSGNTIY
TRBJ2-3 TRBV20-1 SAGTSGGASDTQY
TRBJ2-5 TRBV12-3/TRBV12-4 ASSSHQGETQY
TRBJ2-2 TRBV24-1 ATSDPYTGELF
TRBJ2-2 TRBV28 ASTTEDRASTGELF
TRBJ2-1 TRBV21-1 ASSKRQGNEQF
TRBJ2-3 TRBV5-1 ASSSLLAVSTDTQY
TRBJ2-1 TRBV14 ASSPLTGGVGIGSYNEQF
TRBJ2-3 TRBV20-1 SAPLESGSDTQY
TRBJ2-3 TRBV5-1 ASSQQGLDWDTQY
TRBJ2-1 TRBV11-2 ASSPGAVSYNEQF
TRBJ2-7 TRBV27 ASSLARYDYEQY
TRBJ2-1 TRBV5-1 ASTFARTSGSNEQF
TRBJ2-5 TRBV3-1 ASSQSKGRTQY
TRBJ1-2 TRBV19 ASTPGPRGHGYT
TRBJ1-1 TRBV19 ASSMEGWYTEAF
TRBJ1-1 TRBV20-1 CARWDSTLPGGTEAF
TRBJ2-3 TRBV13 ASSESPLSTDTQY
TRBJ1-1 TRBV7-9 ASSSTGTEAF
TRBJ2-1 TRBV5-5 ASSPTGAPSPEQF
TRBJ2-7 TRBV20-1 SARGLAGYEQY
TRBJ2-1 TRBV20-1 SLRASAYNEQF
TRBJ2-5 TRBV12-3/TRBV12-4 ASSKTSGGLTQY
TRBJ1-5 TRBV27 ASSLIQGYQPQH
TRBJ2-6 TRBV28 ASSLEGSGANVLT
TRBJ2-3 TRBV19 ASSISGKATDTQY
TRBJ2-5 TRBV5-8 ASSGWTVQETQY
TRBJ2-1 TRBV7-2 ATGGNEQF
TRBJ2-7 TRBV3-1 ASSHRATGITNFEQY
TRBJ2-3 TRBV5-1 ASRTGSTDTQY